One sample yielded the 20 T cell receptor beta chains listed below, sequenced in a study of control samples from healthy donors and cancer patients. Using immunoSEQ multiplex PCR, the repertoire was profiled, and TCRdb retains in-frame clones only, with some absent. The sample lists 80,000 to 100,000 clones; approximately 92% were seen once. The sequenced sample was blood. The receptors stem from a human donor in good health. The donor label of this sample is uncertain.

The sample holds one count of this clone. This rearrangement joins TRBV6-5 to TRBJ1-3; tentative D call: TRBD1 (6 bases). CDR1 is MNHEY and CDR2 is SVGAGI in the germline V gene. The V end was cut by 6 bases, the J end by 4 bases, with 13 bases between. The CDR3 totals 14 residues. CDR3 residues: CASSRTGPGNTIYF. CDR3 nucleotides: TGTGCCAGCAGCCGAACAGGGCCAGGAAACACCATATATTTT.

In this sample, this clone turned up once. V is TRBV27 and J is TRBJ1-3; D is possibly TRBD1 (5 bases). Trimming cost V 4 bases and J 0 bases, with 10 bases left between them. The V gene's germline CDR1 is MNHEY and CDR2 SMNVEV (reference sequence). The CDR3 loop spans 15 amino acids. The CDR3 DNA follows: TGTGCCAGCAGTTCCGGGACCAGCTCTGGAAACACCATATATTTT. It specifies CASSSGTSSGNTIYF.

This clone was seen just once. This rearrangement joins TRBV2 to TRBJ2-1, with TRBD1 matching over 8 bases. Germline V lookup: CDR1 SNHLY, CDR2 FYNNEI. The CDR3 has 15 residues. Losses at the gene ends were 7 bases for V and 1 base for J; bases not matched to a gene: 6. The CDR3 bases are TGTGCCAGCAAAACTACAGGGGGTTCCTACAATGAGCAGTTCTTC. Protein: CASKTTGGSYNEQFF.

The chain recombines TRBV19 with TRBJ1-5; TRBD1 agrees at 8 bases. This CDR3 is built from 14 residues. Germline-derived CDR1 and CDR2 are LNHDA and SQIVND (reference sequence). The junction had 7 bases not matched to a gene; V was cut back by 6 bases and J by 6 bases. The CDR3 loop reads CASSQQGGGQPQHF. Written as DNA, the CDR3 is TGTGCCAGTAGCCAACAGGGGGGGGGTCAGCCCCAGCATTTT.

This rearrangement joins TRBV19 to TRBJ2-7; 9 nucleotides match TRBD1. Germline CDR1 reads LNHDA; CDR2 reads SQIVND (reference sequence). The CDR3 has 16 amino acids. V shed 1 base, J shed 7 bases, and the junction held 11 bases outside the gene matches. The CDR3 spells CASSIAGGTGHREQYF. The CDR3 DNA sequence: TGTGCCAGTAGTATAGCCGGGGGGACAGGGCATCGAGAGCAGTACTTC. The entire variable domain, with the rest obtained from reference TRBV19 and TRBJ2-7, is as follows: DGGITQSPKYLFRKEGQNVTLSCEQNLNHDAMYWYRQDPGQGLRLIYYSQIVNDFQKGDIAEGYSVSREKKESFPLTVTSAQKNPTAFYLCASSIAGGTGHREQYFGPGTRLTVT.

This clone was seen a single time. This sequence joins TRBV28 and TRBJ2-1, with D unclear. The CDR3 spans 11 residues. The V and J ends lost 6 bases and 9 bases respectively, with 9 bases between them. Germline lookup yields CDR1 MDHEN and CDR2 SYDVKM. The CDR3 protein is CASRRSVEQFF. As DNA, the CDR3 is TGTGCCAGCAGGCGCTCGGTTGAGCAGTTCTTC. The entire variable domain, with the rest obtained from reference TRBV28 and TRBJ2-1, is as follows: DVKVTQSSRYLVKRTGEKVFLECVQDMDHENMFWYRQDPGLGLRLIYFSYDVKMKEKGDIPEGYSVSREKKERFSLILESASTNQTSMYLCASRRSVEQFFGPGTRLTVL.

The DNA for the CDR3 is TGTGCCAGCAGCTTAGACGACAGGGGTGAGCAGTTCTTC. It encodes CASSLDDRGEQFF. This chain joins TRBV11-3 and TRBJ2-1; TRBD1 agrees at 8 bases. The CDR3 is made up of 13 amino acids. Germline-derived CDR1 and CDR2 are SGHNT and YENEEA. With 0 bases clipped from V and 9 bases from J, the junction kept 1 base outside the gene matches.

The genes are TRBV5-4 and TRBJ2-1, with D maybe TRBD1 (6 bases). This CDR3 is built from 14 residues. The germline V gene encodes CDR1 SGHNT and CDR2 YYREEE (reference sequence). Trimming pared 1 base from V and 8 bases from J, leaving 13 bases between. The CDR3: CASSLWGRLDEQFF. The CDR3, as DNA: TGTGCCAGCAGCTTGTGGGGGCGGCTTGATGAGCAGTTCTTC.

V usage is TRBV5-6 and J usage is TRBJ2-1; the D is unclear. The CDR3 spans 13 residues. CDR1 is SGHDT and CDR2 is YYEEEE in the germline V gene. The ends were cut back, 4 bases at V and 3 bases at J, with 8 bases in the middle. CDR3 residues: CASSRYFYNEQFF. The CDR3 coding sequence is TGTGCCAGCAGCCGTTACTTCTACAATGAGCAGTTCTTC. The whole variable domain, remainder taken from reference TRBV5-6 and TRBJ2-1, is DAGVTQSPTHLIKTRGQQVTLRCSPKSGHDTVSWYQQALGQGPQFIFQYYEEEERQRGNFPDRFSGHQFPNYSSELNVNALLLGDSALYLCASSRYFYNEQFFGPGTRLTVL.

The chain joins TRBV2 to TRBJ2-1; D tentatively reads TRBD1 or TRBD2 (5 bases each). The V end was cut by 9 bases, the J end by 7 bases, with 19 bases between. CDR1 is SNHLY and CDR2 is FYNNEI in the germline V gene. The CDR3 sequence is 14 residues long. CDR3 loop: CASSGPELPNEQFF. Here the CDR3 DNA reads TGTGCCAGTTCGGGGCCCGAGCTCCCGAATGAGCAGTTCTTC.

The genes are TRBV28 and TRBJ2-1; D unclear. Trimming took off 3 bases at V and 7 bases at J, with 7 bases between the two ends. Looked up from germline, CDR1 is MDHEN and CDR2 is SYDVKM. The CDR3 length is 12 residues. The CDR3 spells CASSFGRNEQFF. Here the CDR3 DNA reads TGTGCCAGCAGTTTCGGCCGGAATGAGCAGTTCTTC.

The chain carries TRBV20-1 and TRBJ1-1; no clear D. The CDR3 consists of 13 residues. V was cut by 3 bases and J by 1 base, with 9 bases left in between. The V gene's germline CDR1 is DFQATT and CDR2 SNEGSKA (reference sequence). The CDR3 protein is CSASTGRNTEAFF. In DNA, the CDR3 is TGCAGTGCTAGTACTGGGAGGAACACTGAAGCTTTCTTT.

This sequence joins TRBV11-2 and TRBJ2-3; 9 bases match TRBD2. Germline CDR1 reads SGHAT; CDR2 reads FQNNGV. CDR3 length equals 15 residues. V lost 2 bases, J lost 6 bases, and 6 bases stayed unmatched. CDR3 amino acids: CASSLISGSRDTQYF. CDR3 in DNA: TGTGCCAGCAGCTTAATTAGCGGGAGTAGGGATACGCAGTATTTT.

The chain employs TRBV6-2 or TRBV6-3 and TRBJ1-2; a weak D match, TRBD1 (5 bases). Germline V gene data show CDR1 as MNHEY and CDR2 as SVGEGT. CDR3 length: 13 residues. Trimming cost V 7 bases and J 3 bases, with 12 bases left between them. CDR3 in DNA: TGTGCCAGCAACCCAAGGGGAGACTATGGCTACACCTTC. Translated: CASNPRGDYGYTF.

The CDR3 DNA follows: TGTGCCACCAGCAGAGCGCGTCGTCCGGGCGGTTCTCAGCCCCAGCATTTT. Translated: CATSRARRPGGSQPQHF. The V call is TRBV15, the J call TRBJ1-5, with D unclear. The CDR3 sequence is 17 residues long. Germline V gene data show CDR1 as LNHNV and CDR2 as YYDKDF (reference sequence). V gave up 1 base and J gave up 6 bases, with 19 bases separating them.

As DNA, the CDR3 is TGTGCCAGCAGTTTCTCCCGGACAAACAATCAGCCCCAGCATTTT. Amino acids: CASSFSRTNNQPQHF. The V and J genes are TRBV27 and TRBJ1-5, with a possible D match to TRBD1 (5 bases). Trimming took 3 bases from V and 3 from J, leaving 12 bases between them. The germline gives CDR1 MNHEY, CDR2 SMNVEV (reference sequence). The CDR3 is 15 residues long.

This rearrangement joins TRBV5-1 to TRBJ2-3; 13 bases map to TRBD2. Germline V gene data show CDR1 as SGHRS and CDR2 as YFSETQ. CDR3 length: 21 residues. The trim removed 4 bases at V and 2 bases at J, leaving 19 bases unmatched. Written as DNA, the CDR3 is TGCGCCAGCAGCCGCCCCGGGACTAGCGGGGTCGCCCATTTCTACACAGATACGCAGTATTTT. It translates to CASSRPGTSGVAHFYTDTQYF.

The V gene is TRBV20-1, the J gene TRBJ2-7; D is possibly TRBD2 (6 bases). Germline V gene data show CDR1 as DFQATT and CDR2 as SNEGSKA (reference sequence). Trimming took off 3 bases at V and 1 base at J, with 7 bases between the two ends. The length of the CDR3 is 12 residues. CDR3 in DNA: TGCAGTGCTAGTCGGGAGTCCTACGAGCAGTACTTC. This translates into CSASRESYEQYF.

The CDR3 sequence is CATRTSHSSYEQYF. In DNA form, the CDR3 reads TGTGCCACACGGACTAGCCATAGCTCCTACGAGCAGTACTTC. The V gene is TRBV27, the J gene TRBJ2-7; 8 nucleotides agree with TRBD2. The trim removed 10 bases at V and 0 bases at J, leaving 8 bases unmatched. The CDR3 is 14 residues long. From germline, CDR1 is MNHEY and CDR2 SMNVEV (reference sequence).

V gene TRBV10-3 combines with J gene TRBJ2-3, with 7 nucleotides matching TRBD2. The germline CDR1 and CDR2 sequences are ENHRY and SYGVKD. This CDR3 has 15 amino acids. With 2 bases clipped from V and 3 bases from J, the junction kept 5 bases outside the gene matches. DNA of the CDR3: TGTGCCATCAGTGAGACTAGCGTCAGGACAGATACGCAGTATTTT. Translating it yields CAISETSVRTDTQYF.